This T cell receptor (beta chain) was found in a study of cytomegalovirus exposure and HLA in healthy donors (dated by TCRdb to 2015 to 2018). In terms of the full investigation: An earlier analysis of approximately 640 of the donors reported roughly 300 Gb of sequence data and some 120 million unique TCR beta sequences from 150 million to 200 million T cells. An early release covering some 640 HLA-typed donors comprised approximately 290 gigabases of sequencing data and 85 million to 100 million unique TCR sequences. Among the roughly 370 genotyped donors, around 81% belonged to the genetic ancestry cluster associated with self-reported Caucasian donors. The study aimed to test whether cataloging public T cell receptors could reveal signatures of past pathogen exposure. The study profiled the T cell repertoires of fewer than 850 subjects by immunosequencing and related them to cytomegalovirus serostatus. Along with the approximately 650-subject first cohort, a separate validation cohort of over a hundred different subjects was used. To predict cytomegalovirus infection status, the study combined high-throughput TCR immunosequencing, statistical association of individual TCRs with disease status, and machine learning. In a later analysis, previously published TCR beta repertoires from some 640 donors were re-analyzed and high-resolution HLA genotyping was added so that TCR occurrence patterns could be studied. Rather than drawing on any new phenotypic data, the later analysis identified candidate immune exposures from TCR beta sequences and the way those sequences occurred across donors. An earlier analysis of 587 of the donors used high-throughput TCR beta sequencing to judge whether each TCR beta V gene segment behaved as functional or pseudogenic. Donor age, sex, ethnicity and CMV serostatus were collected together with the repertoire data. A later genetic analysis took genome-wide SNP genotypes for about three fifths of the 666 donors and used that subset as a discovery cohort. All discovery cohort repertoires had been generated using a single sequencing platform. Both class I and class II loci were covered by HLA typing, at four-digit resolution. The number of donors typed differed by locus, with roughly 620-630 for A, B, C, DRB1 and DQB1, roughly 520 for DQA1, approximately 580 for DPA1, and about 450 for DPB1. Four or five DR-DQ haplotypes were treated as single units for association and clustering because of strong linkage in the cohort. Across some 400 genotyped donors of the cohort, an average of approximately 240,000 unique TCR beta nucleotide sequences per donor were sequenced, and roughly 17% of those sequences were non-productive. General conclusions and limits of the study: Some IMGT-functional V segments, including TRBV6-2 and TRBV6-3, could not be distinguished by the 87-base-pair reads and were therefore excluded. A later analysis found that TCR association rates varied across HLA loci, with DRB1 alleles showing the most associated TCRs and HLA-C alleles the fewest. In the study, approximately 160 TCR beta chains were listed as associated with cytomegalovirus. The cohort was sequenced for TCR beta chains only, and without alpha or paired-chain data the features that could be detected were limited. The classifier was reported to diagnose cytomegalovirus status with high specificity and sensitivity in both the original and validation cohorts. Assigning TCR associations to individual alleles was difficult when HLA alleles, especially DR and DQ, strongly co-occurred. For the cohort, immune exposure information was limited to CMV serostatus. In a later genetic analysis, fewer N-insertions in productive TCRs were reported among donors in an Asian-associated ancestry cluster than the roughly 640-donor mean. It was suggested by the authors that the approach could potentially be generalized to other disease states and immunological phenotypes. Compared with equally common non-associated chains, HLA-associated TCR beta chains in a later analysis were more clonally expanded and had lower generation probabilities. Presence/absence analyses assumed roughly uniform sequencing depth across donors, an assumption that may not hold. V-gene and J-gene trimming of TCR beta chains was associated with a missense DCLRE1C variant in a later genetic analysis, and the association was replicated in an independent cohort. Specific HLA alleles were associated with 15,000 to 20,000 TCR beta sequences at a false discovery rate of 0.05 in a later analysis. A further reported finding was that TCR beta sequences accurately predicted the HLA-A and HLA-B alleles for most subjects in the first cohort. A group of highly shared sequence variants was considered likely to be a technical artifact of the sequencing pipeline. Over 15 rarely observed V segments, including chromosome 9 orphons, were excluded from the earlier analysis of just under 600 of the donors because counts were too low. Three of the identified cytomegalovirus-associated TCR beta chains were confirmed in vitro to be specific for cytomegalovirus antigens. In a later analysis, several top co-occurrence clusters were reported to appear linked to parvovirus B19, influenza, CMV and Epstein-Barr virus. Because some donors lacked HLA typing at each locus, the association tests relied only on the typed subset. While some public TCRs were present in many individuals, most TCR sequences turned up only very rarely across donors. Most CMV-associated TCR beta chains appeared to be HLA-restricted in a later analysis, and the HLA associations seemed to be driven largely by CMV exposure. In an earlier analysis of 587 of the donors, most TCR beta V segments appeared in productive rearrangements about 87% or about 30% of the time, broadly matching IMGT annotations. Correlated functional status among segregating V segments might be attributable to linkage disequilibrium, but an unknown experimental factor could not be ruled out.

The library was made by the immunoSEQ multiplex PCR assay. The multiplex PCR relied on a mix of 60 forward primers for TCR Vbeta segments and 13 reverse primers for TCR Jbeta segments. A multiplex PCR assay on genomic DNA amplified the CDR3 region of rearranged TCR beta genes. On the Illumina HiSeq System, the amplified TCR beta libraries were sequenced as 87-base-pair reads. As for the authors' bioinformatics: Across the roughly 640 repertoires, a later analysis counted roughly 84 million unique TCR beta chains, approximately 12 million of which were shared by at least two donors. A nearest-neighbor algorithm error-corrected the raw reads and collapsed the reads into unique sequences, merging closely related sequences to remove PCR and sequencing errors. Alignment of CDR3 sequences to IMGT reference sequences was used to assign V, D and J gene segments. For a sequence to be retained, at least a six-nucleotide match to both a V gene segment and a J gene segment was required. A rearrangement counted as productive if the CDR3 had no stop codons and remained in frame with V and J, and every other rearrangement counted as non-productive. Following IMGT convention, CDR3 was defined as the stretch from the second conserved V-encoded cysteine up to the conserved J-encoded phenylalanine. The earlier analysis of more than 450 of the donors excluded sequences that lacked an unambiguous match to a single V gene segment. In an earlier analysis of several hundred of the donors, V segments were called functional above 56.7% productive rearrangements and were called segregating when the between-donor standard deviation exceeded 5%. A statistical classification framework was built for diagnosing cytomegalovirus status from the catalog of TCR beta chain sequences. A later analysis assigned V and J genes by comparing TCR nucleotide sequences with IMGT/GENE-DB human TR gene sequences. The TCRdist pipeline was used in a later analysis to assign CDR3 sequences and most-parsimonious VDJ recombination scenarios. In a later analysis, every TCR beta chain was defined by the combination of its CDR3 amino acid sequence and its V-gene family, and reads without a unique V-gene family were dropped. A later analysis removed several hundred highly shared, low-generation-probability nucleotide sequences to deal with suspected cross-contamination and a sequencing artifact. In a later analysis, a clonal expansion index for each public chain was calculated from normalized within-repertoire ranks of inferred template counts. In a later analysis, generation probabilities were computed with a VDJ recombination model fitted to out-of-frame rearrangements, and the resulting probabilities were checked against IGoR. In a later analysis, hypergeometric tests were used to score TCR-TCR, TCR-HLA and TCR-CMV co-occurrence, with a repertoire-size bias correction applied to TCR pairs. A later analysis estimated false discovery rates by permuting HLA or CMV assignments 20 times. In a later analysis, co-occurring TCRs were grouped using DBSCAN, with TCRdist sequence similarity added in when clustering inside HLA-allele-positive subsets. For co-occurrence clustering, repertoires with fewer than 30,000 or more than 120,000 public chains were excluded, along with five or six repertoires with anomalous nucleotide sharing. Not all clones reach the TCRdb copy of this immuneACCESS table, which keeps in-frame sequences only. Checked studies attribute under half of the gap to unresolved V genes and leave the rest unexplained. For V, J and clone size, that table is used; D and trimming come from the DNA. The table for this sample lists about 90,000 clones; about two thirds of them were counted only once. The ten largest clonotypes hold 20% to 25% of the sample.

The cohort consisted of hundreds of healthy bone marrow donors. Cohort members were all nominally healthy when sampled, although unrecorded immune exposures were likely present. The donor was CMV seropositive and belonged to the group of a few hundred seropositive cohort members. A peripheral blood sample was provided by each donor, and peripheral blood mononuclear cells were used for TCR beta sequencing. Genomic DNA was extracted from the blood cell samples with the Qiagen DNeasy Blood Extraction Kit. Inclusive of the bounding cysteine and phenylalanine, the CDR3 is 17 residues long. The read is trimmed to its CDR3 DNA, 51 bases read in frame from base 1. CDR1 SGHDT and CDR2 YYEEEE were looked up in the germline V gene. This clone was observed a single time. This clone's antigen is unknown. Germline is not matched at one junction end, which may reflect a read error. In the same sample, other DNA sequences code for this CDR3.

The material sequenced was PBMCs. The rearranged segments are TRBV5-6 and TRBJ1-2; TRBD1 aligns with 7 central bases. The TCR originated in a woman between 45 and 65 years old in good health and CMV-seropositive. The CDR3 in this case is CASSLDRQGNNYYGYTF. Read as DNA, the sequence is TGTGCTAGCAGCTTGGATCGACAGGGAAATAATTACTATGGCTACACCTTC.